A selection of T cell receptor beta chains follows, all from one sample in a study of graft-versus-host responses after intestinal transplantation. Method: immunoSEQ multiplex PCR; TCRdb's copy keeps in-frame clones and lacks some. This sample has about 9,800 clones, with approximately 81% found just once. The sequencing here drew on ileum tissue, taken about 530 days after intestinal transplant. Every receptor here comes from a human patient who received an intestinal transplant, so some T cells may come from the graft donor. CDR3s include the opening cysteine and the closing phenylalanine or tryptophan. The D gene is left open where the match is weak.

v_call	j_call	d_call	cdr3_aa	cdr3_nt
TRBV5-6	TRBJ1-5	NA	CASSRLSLLGNQPQHF	TGTGCCAGCAGCCGGCTATCCCTTTTGGGCAATCAGCCCCAGCATTTT
TRBV6-1	TRBJ2-1	NA	CASSEGFFEQFF	TGTGCCAGCAGTGAAGGGTTTTTTGAGCAGTTCTTC
TRBV6-1	TRBJ1-2	NA	CASSGNESGRKTYGYTF	TGTGCCAGCAGTGGTAATGAAAGTGGGAGAAAGACCTATGGCTACACCTTC
TRBV28	TRBJ1-2	NA	CASSFPGINYGYTF	TGTGCCAGCAGTTTTCCAGGGATTAACTATGGCTACACCTTC
TRBV2	TRBJ2-7	NA	CASSATGILASYEQYF	TGTGCCAGCAGTGCAACCGGGATCCTTGCCTCCTACGAGCAGTACTTC
TRBV4-1	TRBJ2-3	TRBD1	CASSQHRGPSTDTQYF	TGCGCCAGCAGCCAACACAGGGGACCCTCGACAGATACGCAGTATTTT
TRBV27	TRBJ2-5	TRBD1	CASSHPQTGGQETQYF	TGTGCCAGCAGCCATCCACAGACAGGGGGCCAAGAGACCCAGTACTTC
TRBV27	TRBJ2-3	NA	CASGGAGSTDTQYF	TGTGCCAGCGGGGGTGCAGGAAGCACAGATACGCAGTATTTT
TRBV25-1	TRBJ2-2	NA	CASSDSPGQFANTGELFF	TGTGCCAGCAGTGACTCCCCCGGACAGTTCGCGAACACCGGGGAGCTGTTTTTT
TRBV5-1	TRBJ2-3	NA	CASSSQGASDTQYF	TGCGCCAGCAGCAGTCAAGGGGCGTCAGATACGCAGTATTTT
TRBV18	TRBJ2-1	NA	CASQRTSSYNEQFF	TGTGCCAGTCAGCGCACGAGCTCCTACAATGAGCAGTTCTTC
TRBV2	TRBJ2-5	NA	CASSDGLEETQYF	TGTGCCAGCAGTGACGGACTTGAAGAGACCCAGTACTTC